The sample holds many counts of the clone carrying this T cell receptor (beta chain). The antigen remains unidentified. V lost 8 bases and J 1 base, leaving 8 bases between the germline ends. Germline V gives CDR1 SGHTA, CDR2 FQGNSA. This CDR3 region has 12 residues. These data come from a study of T cells in Graves' hyperthyroidism and ophthalmopathy. Study details: Any treatment followed the collection of peripheral blood at initial diagnosis.

Notes on the study in general: Ophthalmopathy got predicted by the model a median 6.5 months before its onset. Most clonotypes expanded in thyroid above 0.001 were likewise present in blood.

RNA transcripts were the template for amplifying TCR beta CDR3 regions. Carried out on the TCR CDR3, a first-round RT-PCR used the HTBI primer set. Via MiXCR, TCRdb re-called the multiplex PCR reads, giving one row per CDR3 protein. The sample comprises roughly 530,000 distinct CDR3 sequences, 15% to 20% of which are singletons, and approximately 18% rests with the top ten. The material sequenced was blood. This TCR was recovered from a woman between 18 and 29 years old with Graves' ophthalmopathy. The chain combines TRBV7-2 with TRBJ1-1; D remains unclear. CDR3 DNA sequence: TGTGCCAGCGTCGGCCGGAACACTGAAGCTTTCTTT. Amino acid sequence: CASVGRNTEAFF.